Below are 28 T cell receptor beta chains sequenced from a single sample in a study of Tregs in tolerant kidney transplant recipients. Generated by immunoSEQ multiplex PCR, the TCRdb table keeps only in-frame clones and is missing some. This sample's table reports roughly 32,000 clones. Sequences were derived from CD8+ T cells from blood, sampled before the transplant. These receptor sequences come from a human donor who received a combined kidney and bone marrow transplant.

The CDR3: CASSPNFGEKLFF. CDR3 DNA (partial): TGTGCCAGCAGCCCTAACTTTGGTGAAAAA. V is TRBV7-2 and J is TRBJ1-4; no clear D gene. Sequencing ends 3 residues short of the CDR3 end; the germline J gene provides the rest. Trimming cost V 5 bases and J 7 bases, with 11 bases left between them. This CDR3 comprises 13 residues. CDR1 is SGHTA and CDR2 is FQGNSA in the germline V gene.

CDR3 DNA, as far as it was read: TGTGCCAGTAGTACCCCCGAAGAGGACGAG. It codes for CASSTPEEDE. The whole CDR3 is CASSTPEEDEQYF. The chain links TRBV19 to TRBJ2-7, with unresolved D. The read terminates 3 residues ahead of where the CDR3 ends, so the germline J gene completes it. Trimming left V 4 bases short and J 5 bases short, with 12 bases between. CDR3 length: 13 residues. CDR1 and CDR2 (germline): LNHDA, SQIVND (reference sequence).

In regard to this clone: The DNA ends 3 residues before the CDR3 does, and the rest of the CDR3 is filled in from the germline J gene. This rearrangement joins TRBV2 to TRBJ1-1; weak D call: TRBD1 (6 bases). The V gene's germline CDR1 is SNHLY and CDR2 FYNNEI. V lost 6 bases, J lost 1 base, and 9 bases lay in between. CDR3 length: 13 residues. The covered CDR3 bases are TGTGCCAGCAGGGGGGACACGAACACTGAA. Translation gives CASRGDTNTE. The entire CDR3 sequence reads CASRGDTNTEAFF.

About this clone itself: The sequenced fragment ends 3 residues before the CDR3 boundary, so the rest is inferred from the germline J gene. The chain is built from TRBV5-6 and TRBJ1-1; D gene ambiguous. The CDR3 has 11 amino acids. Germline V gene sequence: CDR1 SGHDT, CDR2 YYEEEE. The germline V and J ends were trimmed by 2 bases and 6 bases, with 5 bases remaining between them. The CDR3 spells CASSFKAEAFF. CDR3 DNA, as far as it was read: TGTGCCAGCAGCTTTAAGGCTGAA.

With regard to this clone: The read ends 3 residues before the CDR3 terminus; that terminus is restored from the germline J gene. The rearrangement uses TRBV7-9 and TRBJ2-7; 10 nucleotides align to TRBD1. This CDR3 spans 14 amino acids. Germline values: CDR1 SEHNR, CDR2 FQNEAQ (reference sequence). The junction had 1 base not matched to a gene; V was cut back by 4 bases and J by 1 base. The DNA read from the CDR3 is TGTGCCAGCAGCTCGGGACAGGGGTCCTACGAG. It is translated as CASSSGQGSYE. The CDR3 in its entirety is CASSSGQGSYEQYF.

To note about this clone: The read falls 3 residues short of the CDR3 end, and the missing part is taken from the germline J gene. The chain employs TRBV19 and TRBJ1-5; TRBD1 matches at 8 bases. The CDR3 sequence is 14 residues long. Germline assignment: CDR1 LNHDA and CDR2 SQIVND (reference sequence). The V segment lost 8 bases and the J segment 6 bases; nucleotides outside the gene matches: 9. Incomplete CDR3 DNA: TGTGCCAGTGAATATGGACAGGGTGGTCAGCCC. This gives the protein CASEYGQGGQP. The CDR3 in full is CASEYGQGGQPQHF. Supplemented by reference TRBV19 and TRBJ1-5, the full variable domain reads DGGITQSPKYLFRKEGQNVTLSCEQNLNHDAMYWYRQDPGQGLRLIYYSQIVNDFQKGDIAEGYSVSREKKESFPLTVTSAQKNPTAFYLCASEYGQGGQPQHFGDGTRLSIL.

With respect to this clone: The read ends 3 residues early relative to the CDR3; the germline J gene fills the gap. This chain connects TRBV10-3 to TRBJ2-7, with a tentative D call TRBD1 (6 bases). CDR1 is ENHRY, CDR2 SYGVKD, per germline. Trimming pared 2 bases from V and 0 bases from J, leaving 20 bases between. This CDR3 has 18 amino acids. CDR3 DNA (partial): TGTGCCATCAGTGAGCCCACCCCCGGGACACACAGCTCCTACGAG. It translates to CAISEPTPGTHSSYE. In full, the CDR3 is CAISEPTPGTHSSYEQYF.

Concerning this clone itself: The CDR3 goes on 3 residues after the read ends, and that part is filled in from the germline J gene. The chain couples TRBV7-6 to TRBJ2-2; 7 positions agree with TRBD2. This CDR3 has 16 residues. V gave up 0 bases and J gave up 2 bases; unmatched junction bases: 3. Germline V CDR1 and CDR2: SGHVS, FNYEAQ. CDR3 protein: CASSLAGGTNTGELFF. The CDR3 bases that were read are TGTGCCAGCAGCTTAGCGGGGGGGACCAACACCGGGGAG.

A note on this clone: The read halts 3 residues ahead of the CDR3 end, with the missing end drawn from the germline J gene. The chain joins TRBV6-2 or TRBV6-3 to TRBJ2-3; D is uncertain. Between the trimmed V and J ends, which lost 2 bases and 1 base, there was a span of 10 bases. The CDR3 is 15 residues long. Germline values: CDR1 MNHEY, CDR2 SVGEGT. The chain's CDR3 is CASSYQWQGTDTQYF. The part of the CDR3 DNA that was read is TGTGCCAGCAGTTACCAGTGGCAGGGCACAGATACG.

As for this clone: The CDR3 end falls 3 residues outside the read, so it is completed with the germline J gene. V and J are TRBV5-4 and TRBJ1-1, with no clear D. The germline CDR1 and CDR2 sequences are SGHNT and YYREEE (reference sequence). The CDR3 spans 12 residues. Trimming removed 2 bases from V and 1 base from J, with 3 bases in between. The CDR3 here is CASSFGNTEAFF. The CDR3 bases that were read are TGTGCCAGCAGCTTCGGGAACACTGAA. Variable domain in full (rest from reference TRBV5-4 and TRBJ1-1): ETGVTQSPTHLIKTRGQQVTLRCSSQSGHNTVSWYQQALGQGPQFIFQYYREEENGRGNFPPRFSGLQFPNYSSELNVNALELDDSALYLCASSFGNTEAFFGQGTRLTVV.

CDR3 bases read: TGCAGCGTTGCCGGTGAGACC. This translates into CSVAGET. The full-length CDR3 reads as CSVAGETQYF. The gene calls are TRBV29-1 and TRBJ2-5; D remains unclear. Read coverage stops 3 residues before the CDR3 terminus; the germline J gene supplies the remainder. The CDR3 is 10 residues long. Germline V lookup: CDR1 SQVTM, CDR2 ANQGSEA. The V end was cut by 4 bases, the J end by 5 bases, with 5 bases between.

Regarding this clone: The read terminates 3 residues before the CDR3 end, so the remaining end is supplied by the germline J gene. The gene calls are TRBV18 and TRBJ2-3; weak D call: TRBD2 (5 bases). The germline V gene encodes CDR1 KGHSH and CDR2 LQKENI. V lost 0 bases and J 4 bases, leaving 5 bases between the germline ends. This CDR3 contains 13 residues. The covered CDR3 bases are TGTGCCAGCTCACCACCCGGGGCAGATACG. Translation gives CASSPPGADT. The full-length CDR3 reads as CASSPPGADTQYF.

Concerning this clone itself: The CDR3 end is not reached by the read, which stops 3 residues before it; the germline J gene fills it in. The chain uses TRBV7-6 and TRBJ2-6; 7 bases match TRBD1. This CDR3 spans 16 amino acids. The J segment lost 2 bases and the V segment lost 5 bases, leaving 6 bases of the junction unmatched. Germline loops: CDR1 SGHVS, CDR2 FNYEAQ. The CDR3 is CASSLHRGTGANVLTF. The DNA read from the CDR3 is TGTGCCAGCAGCCTCCACAGGGGAACTGGGGCCAACGTC.

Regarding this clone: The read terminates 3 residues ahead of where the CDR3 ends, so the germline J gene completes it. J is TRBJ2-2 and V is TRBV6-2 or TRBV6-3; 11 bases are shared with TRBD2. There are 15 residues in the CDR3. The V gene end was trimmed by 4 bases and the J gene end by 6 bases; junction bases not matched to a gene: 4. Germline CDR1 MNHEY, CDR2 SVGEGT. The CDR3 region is CASSLLAGAAGELFF. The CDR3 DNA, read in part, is TGTGCCAGCAGTTTACTAGCGGGAGCGGCCGGGGAG.

This chain's CDR3 is CASTEVLEFEQFF. The sequenced part of the CDR3 DNA is TGTGCCAGCACCGAAGTATTAGAATTTGAG. This chain joins TRBV6-2 or TRBV6-3 and TRBJ2-1; D not certain. The read stops 3 residues short of the end of the CDR3; the missing end is completed from the germline J gene. The CDR3 sequence is 13 residues long. Trimming took 7 bases from V and 9 from J, leaving 16 bases between them. Looked up from germline, CDR1 is MNHEY and CDR2 is SVGEGT.

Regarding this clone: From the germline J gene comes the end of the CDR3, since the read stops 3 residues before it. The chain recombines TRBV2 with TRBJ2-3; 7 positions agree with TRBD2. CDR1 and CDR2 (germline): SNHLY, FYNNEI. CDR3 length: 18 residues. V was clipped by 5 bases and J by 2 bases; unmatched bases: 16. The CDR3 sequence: CASSPILLSSGYTDTQYF. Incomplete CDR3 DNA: TGTGCCAGCAGTCCTATCTTGTTATCTAGCGGTTACACAGATACG. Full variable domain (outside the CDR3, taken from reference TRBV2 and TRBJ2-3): EPEVTQTPSHQVTQMGQEVILRCVPISNHLYFYWYRQILGQKVEFLVSFYNNEISEKSEIFDDQFSVERPDGSNFTLKIRSTKLEDSAMYFCASSPILLSSGYTDTQYFGPGTRLTVL.

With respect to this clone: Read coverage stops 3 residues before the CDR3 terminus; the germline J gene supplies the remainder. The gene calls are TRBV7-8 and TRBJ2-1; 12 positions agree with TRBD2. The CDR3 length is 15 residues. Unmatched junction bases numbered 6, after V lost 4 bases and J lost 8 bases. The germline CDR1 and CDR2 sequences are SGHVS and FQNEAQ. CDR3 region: CASSSRGLAGHEQFF. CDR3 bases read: TGTGCCAGCAGCTCCCGTGGACTAGCGGGGCATGAG.

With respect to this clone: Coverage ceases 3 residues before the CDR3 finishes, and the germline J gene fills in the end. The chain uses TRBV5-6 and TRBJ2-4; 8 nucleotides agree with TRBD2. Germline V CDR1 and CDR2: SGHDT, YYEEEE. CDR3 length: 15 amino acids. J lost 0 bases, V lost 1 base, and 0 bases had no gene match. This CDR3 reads CASSLSGGAKNIQYF. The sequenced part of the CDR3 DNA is TGTGCCAGCAGCTTGAGCGGGGGAGCCAAAAACATT.

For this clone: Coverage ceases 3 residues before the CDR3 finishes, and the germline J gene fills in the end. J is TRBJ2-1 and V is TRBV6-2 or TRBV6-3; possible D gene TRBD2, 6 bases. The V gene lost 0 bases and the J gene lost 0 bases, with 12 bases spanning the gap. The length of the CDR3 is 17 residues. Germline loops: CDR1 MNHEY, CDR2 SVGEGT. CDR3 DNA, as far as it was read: TGTGCCAGCAGTTACTCGAGGGGAGGCAGCTCCTACAATGAG. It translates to CASSYSRGGSSYNE. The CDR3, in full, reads CASSYSRGGSSYNEQFF.

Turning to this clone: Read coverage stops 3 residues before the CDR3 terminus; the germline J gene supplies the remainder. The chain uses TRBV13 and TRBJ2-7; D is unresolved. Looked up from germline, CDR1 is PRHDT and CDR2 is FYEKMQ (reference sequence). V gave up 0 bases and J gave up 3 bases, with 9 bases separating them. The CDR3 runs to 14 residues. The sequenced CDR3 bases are TGTGCCAGCAGCTTAGGGACACTCATCTACGAG. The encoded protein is CASSLGTLIYE. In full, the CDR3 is CASSLGTLIYEQYF.

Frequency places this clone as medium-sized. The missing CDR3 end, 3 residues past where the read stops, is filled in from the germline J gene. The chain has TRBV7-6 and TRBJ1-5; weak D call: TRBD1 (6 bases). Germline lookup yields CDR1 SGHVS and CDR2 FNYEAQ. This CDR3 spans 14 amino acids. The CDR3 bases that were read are TGTGCCAGCAGCCCCTTTTTACAGGGAAACCCC. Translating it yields CASSPFLQGNP. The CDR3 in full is CASSPFLQGNPQHF. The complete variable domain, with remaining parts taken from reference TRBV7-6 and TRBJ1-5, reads GAGVSQSPRYKVTKRGQDVALRCDPISGHVSLYWYRQALGQGPEFLTYFNYEAQQDKSGLPNDRFSAERPEGSISTLTIQRTEQRDSAMYRCASSPFLQGNPQHFGDGTRLSIL.

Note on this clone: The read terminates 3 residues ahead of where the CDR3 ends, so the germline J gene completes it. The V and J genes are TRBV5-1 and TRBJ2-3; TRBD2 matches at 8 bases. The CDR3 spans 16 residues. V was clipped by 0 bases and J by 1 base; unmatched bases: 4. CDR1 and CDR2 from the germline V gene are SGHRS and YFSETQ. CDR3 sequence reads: CASSLEVSGGTDTQYF. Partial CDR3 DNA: TGCGCCAGCAGCTTGGAAGTTAGCGGGGGCACAGATACG.

This CDR3 is CAWSVTPPYEQYF. The DNA read from the CDR3 is TGTGCCTGGAGTGTAACACCACCCTACGAG. The rearrangement joins TRBV30 to TRBJ2-7; D gene uncertain. The sequence runs out 3 residues before the end of the CDR3; the remainder is reconstructed from the germline J gene. The germline V gene has CDR1 GTSNPN and CDR2 SVGIG (reference sequence). V lost 0 bases and J 2 bases, leaving 8 bases between the germline ends. The CDR3 loop spans 13 amino acids.

CDR3 loop: CSARAPDTSTEAFF. The CDR3 DNA, read in part, is TGCAGTGCTAGAGCCCCGGACACGAGCACTGAA. The chain combines TRBV20-1 with TRBJ1-1; weak D call: TRBD1 (5 bases). The missing CDR3 end, 3 residues past where the read stops, is filled in from the germline J gene. This CDR3 region has 14 residues. Germline lookup yields CDR1 DFQATT and CDR2 SNEGSKA (reference sequence). The V end lost 1 base, the J end lost 4 bases, and 13 bases lay between the germline ends.

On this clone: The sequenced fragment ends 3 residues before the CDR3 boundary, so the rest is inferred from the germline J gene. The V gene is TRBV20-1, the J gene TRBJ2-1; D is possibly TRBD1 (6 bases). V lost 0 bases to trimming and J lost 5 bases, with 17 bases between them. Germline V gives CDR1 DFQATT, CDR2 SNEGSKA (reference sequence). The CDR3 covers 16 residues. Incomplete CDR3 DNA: TGCAGTGCTAGAGATGAGGTTAGGGGGACGGACAATGAG. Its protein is CSARDEVRGTDNE. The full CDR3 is CSARDEVRGTDNEQFF.

The CDR3 DNA, read in part, is TGTGCCAGCAGTTACCGACTAGCGGGAGCTAATGAG. Amino acid sequence: CASSYRLAGANE. From start to end, the CDR3 is CASSYRLAGANEQFF. V usage is TRBV6-2 or TRBV6-3 and J usage is TRBJ2-1; 12 nucleotides agree with TRBD2. The read ends 3 residues before the CDR3 terminus; that terminus is restored from the germline J gene. Germline CDR1 MNHEY, CDR2 SVGEGT. V was clipped by 2 bases and J by 7 bases; unmatched bases: 3. This CDR3 spans 15 amino acids.

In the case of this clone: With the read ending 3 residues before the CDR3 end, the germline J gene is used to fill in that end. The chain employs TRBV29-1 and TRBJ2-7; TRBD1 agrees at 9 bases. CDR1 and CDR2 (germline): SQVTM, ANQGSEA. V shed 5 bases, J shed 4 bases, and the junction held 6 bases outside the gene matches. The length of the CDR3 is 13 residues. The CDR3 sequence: CSVWGTGFYEQYF. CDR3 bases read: TGCAGCGTTTGGGGGACAGGGTTTTACGAG.

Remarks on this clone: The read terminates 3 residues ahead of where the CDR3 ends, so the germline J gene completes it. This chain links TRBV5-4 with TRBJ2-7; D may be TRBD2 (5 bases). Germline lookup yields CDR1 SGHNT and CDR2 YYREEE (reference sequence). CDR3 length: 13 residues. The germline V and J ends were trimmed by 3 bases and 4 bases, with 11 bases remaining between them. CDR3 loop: CASSSEGRYEQYF. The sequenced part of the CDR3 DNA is TGTGCCAGCAGCTCCGAGGGTAGATACGAG. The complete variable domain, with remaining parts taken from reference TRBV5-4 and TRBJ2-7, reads ETGVTQSPTHLIKTRGQQVTLRCSSQSGHNTVSWYQQALGQGPQFIFQYYREEENGRGNFPPRFSGLQFPNYSSELNVNALELDDSALYLCASSSEGRYEQYFGPGTRLTVT.